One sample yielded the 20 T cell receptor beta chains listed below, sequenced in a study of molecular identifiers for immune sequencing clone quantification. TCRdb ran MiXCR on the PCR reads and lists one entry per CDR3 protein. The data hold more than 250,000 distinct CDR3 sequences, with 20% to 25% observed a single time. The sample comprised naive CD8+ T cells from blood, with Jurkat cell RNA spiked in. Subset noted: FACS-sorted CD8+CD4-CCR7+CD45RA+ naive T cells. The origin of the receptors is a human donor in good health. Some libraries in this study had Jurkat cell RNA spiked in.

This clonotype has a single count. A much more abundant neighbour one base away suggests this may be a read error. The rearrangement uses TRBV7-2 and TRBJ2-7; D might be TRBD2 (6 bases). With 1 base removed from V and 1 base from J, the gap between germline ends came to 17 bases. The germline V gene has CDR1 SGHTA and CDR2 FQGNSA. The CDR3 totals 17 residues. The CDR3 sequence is CASSLGQSGTWSYEQYF. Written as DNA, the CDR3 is TGTGCCAGCAGCTTAGGGCAATCGGGGACTTGGTCCTACGAGCAGTACTTC.

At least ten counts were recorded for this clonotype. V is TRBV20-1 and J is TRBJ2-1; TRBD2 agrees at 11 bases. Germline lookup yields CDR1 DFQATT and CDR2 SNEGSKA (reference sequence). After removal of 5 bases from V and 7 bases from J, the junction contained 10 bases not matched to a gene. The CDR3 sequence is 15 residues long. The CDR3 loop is CSAPPIAGGPNEQFF. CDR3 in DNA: TGCAGTGCTCCGCCCATAGCGGGAGGGCCTAATGAGCAGTTCTTC.

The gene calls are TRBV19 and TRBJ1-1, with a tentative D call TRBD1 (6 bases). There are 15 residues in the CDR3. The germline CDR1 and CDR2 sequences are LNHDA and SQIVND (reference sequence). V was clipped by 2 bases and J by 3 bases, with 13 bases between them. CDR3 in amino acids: CASSITGGVDTEAFF. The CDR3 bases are TGTGCCAGTAGTATAACCGGGGGCGTGGACACTGAAGCTTTCTTT.

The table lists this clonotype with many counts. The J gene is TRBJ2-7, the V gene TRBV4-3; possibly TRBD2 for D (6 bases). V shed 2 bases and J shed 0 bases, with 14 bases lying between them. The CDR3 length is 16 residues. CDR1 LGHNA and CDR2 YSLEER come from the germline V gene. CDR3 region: CASSQLSGPGSYEQYF. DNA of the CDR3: TGCGCCAGCAGCCAATTAAGCGGGCCCGGCTCCTACGAGCAGTACTTC.

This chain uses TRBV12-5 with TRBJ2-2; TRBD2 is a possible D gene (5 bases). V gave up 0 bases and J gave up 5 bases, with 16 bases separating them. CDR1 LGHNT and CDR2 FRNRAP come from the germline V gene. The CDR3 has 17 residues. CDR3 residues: CASGLVPGERKTGELFF. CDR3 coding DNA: TGTGCTAGTGGTTTGGTGCCCGGGGAGAGGAAAACCGGGGAGCTGTTTTTT.

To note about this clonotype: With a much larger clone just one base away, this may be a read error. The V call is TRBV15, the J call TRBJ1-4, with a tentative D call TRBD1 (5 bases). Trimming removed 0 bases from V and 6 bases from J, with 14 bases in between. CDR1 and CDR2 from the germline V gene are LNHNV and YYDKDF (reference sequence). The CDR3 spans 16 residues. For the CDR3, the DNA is TGTGCCACCAGCAGAGATTGGGGGACGGGAGATGAAAAACTGTTTTTT. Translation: CATSRDWGTGDEKLFF.

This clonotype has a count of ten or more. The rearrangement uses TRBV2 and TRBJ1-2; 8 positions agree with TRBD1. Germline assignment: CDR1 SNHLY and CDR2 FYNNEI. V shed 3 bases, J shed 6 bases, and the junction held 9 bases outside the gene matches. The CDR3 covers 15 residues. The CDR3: CASSEWTGTKNGYTF. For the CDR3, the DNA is TGTGCCAGCAGTGAGTGGACAGGGACAAAAAATGGCTACACCTTC.

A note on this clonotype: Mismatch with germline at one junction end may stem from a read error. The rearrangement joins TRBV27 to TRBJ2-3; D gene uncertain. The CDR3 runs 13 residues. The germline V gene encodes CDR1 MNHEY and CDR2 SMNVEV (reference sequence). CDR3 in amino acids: CASRLLARDTQYF. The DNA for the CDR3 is TGTGCCAGCAGGTTATTGGCCAGGGATACGCAGTATTTT.

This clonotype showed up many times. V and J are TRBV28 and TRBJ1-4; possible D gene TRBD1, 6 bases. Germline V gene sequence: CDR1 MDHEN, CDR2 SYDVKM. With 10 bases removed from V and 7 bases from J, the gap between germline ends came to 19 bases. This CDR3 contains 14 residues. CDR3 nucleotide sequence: TGTGCCACCCTGGGGGGGGCGCACGGTGAAAAACTGTTTTTT. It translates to CATLGGAHGEKLFF.

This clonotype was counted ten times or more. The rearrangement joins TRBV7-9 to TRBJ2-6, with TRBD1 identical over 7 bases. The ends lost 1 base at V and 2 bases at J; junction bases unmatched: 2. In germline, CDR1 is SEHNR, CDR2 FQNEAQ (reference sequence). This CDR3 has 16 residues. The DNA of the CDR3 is TGTGCCAGCAGCTTAGTAGACAGGGCTGGGGCCAACGTCCTGACTTTC. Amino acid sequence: CASSLVDRAGANVLTF.

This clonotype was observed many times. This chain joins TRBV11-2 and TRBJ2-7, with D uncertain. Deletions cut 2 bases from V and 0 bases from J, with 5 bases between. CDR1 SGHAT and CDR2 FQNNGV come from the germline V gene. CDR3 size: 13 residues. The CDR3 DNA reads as TGTGCCAGCAGCTTACGGCACTCCTACGAGCAGTACTTC. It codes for CASSLRHSYEQYF.

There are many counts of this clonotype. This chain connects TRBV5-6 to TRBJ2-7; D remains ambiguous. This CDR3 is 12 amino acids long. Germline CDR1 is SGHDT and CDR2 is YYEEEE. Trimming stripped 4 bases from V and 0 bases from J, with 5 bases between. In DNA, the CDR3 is TGTGCCAGCAGCGGCAGCTCCTACGAGCAGTACTTC. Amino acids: CASSGSSYEQYF.

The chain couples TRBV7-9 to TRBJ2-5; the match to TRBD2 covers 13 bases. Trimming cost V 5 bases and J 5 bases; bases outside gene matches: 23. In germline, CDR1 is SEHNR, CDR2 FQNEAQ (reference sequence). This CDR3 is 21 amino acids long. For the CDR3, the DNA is TGTGCCAGCAGCCCCCATCTGATAACCGGGACTAGCGGGATGATGGAGGAGACCCAGTACTTC. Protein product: CASSPHLITGTSGMMEETQYF.

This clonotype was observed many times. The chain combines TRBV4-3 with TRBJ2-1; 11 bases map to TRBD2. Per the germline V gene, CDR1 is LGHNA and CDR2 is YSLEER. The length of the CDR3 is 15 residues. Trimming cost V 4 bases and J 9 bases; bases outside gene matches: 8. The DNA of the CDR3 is TGCGCCAGCAGCCGGGTTGGTAGCGGGGGGGTTGAGCAGTTCTTC. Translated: CASSRVGSGGVEQFF.

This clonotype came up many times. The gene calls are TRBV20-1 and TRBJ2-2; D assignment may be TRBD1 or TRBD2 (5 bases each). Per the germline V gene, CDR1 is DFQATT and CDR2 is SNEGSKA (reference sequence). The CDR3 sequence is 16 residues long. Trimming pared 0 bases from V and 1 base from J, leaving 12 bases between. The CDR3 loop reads CSARDTGPLNTGELFF. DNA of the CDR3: TGCAGTGCTAGAGATACGGGACCGTTGAACACCGGGGAGCTGTTTTTT.

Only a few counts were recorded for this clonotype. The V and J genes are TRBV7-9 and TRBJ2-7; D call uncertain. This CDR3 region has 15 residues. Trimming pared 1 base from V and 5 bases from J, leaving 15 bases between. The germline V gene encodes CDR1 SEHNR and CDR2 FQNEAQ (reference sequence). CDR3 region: CASSLVVGQSDEQYF. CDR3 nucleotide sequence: TGTGCCAGCAGCTTAGTAGTTGGTCAATCGGACGAGCAGTACTTC.

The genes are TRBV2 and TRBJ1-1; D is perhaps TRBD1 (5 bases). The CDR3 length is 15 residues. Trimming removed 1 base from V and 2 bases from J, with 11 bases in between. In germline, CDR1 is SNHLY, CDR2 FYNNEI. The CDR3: CASSEGGGINTEAFF. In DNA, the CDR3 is TGTGCCAGCAGTGAAGGTGGGGGGATTAACACTGAAGCTTTCTTT.

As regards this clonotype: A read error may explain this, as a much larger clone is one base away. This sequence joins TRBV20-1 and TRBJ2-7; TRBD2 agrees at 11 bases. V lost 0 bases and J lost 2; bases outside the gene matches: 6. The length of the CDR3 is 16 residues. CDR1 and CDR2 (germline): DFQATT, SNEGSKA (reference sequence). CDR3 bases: TGCAGTGCTAGAGACACTAGCGGGGGCTTCCCCTACGAGCAGTACTTC. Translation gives CSARDTSGGFPYEQYF.

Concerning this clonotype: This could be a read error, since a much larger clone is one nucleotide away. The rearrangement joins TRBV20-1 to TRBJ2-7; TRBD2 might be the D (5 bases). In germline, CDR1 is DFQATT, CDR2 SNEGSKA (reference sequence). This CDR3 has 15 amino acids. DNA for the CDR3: TGCAGTGCTAGATGGACTGAAACGACATCCTACGAGCGGTACTTC. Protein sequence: CSARWTETTSYERYF.

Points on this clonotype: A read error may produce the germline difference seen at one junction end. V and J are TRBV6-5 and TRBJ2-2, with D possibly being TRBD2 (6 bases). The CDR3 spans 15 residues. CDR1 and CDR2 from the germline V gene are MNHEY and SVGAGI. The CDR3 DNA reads TGTGCCAGCACTGTAGCGGTGGAGAACACCGGGGAGCTGGTTTTT. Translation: CASTVAVENTGELVF.